This T cell receptor beta chain is from a study of cytomegalovirus exposure and HLA in healthy donors. In the PCR, 60 Vbeta and 13 Jbeta primers were used. Sequencing was performed with immunoSEQ multiplex PCR; in TCRdb, only in-frame clones are kept and a portion is missing. The sample includes more than 50,000 clones, roughly 70% seen only once; the top ten take nearly 25%. Germline trimming cut 7 bases from V and 0 bases from J; bases unmatched to any gene: 11. This CDR3 has 15 amino acids. CDR1 and CDR2 (germline): SQVTM, ANQGSEA. This receptor was taken from a man in his fifties in good health and CMV-seropositive. The material sequenced was PBMCs. The chain is built from TRBV29-1 and TRBJ1-1, with TRBD1 matching 7 bases. CDR3 bases: TGCAGCGCAAAAGGACAGGAGCCTGTGAACACTGAAGCTTTCTTT. Protein sequence: CSAKGQEPVNTEAFF. Looking up the rest from reference TRBV29-1 and TRBJ1-1 gives the full variable domain: SAVISQKPSRDICQRGTSLTIQCQVDSQVTMMFWYRQQPGQSLTLIATANQGSEATYESGFVIDKFPISRPNLTFSTLTVSNMSPEDSSIYLCSAKGQEPVNTEAFFGQGTRLTVV.